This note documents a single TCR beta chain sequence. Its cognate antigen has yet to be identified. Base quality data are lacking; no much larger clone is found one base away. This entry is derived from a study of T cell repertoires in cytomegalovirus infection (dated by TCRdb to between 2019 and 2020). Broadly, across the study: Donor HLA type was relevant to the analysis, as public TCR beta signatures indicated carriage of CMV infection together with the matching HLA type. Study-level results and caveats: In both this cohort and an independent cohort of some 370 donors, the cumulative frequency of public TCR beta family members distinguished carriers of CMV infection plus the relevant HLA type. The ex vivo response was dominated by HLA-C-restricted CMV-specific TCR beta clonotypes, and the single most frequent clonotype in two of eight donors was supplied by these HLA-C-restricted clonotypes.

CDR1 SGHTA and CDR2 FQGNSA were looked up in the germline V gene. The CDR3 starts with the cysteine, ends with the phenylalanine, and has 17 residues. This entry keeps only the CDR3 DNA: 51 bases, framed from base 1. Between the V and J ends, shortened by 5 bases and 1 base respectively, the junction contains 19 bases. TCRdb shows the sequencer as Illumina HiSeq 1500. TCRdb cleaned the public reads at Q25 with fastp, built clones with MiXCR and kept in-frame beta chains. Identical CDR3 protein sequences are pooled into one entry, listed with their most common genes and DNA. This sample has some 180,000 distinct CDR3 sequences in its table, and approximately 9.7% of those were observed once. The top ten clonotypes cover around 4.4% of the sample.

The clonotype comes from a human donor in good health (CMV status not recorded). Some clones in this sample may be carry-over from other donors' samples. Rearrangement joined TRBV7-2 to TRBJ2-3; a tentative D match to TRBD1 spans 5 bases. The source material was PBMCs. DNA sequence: TGTGCCAGCAGCGGGGTGGTAGGGGCCATCCGCACAGATACGCAGTATTTT. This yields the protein CASSGVVGAIRTDTQYF.